This T cell receptor beta chain came from a study of blood T cell repertoires in COVID-19. Whole-study context: Nucleic acid was either cDNA or gDNA, and it came from T cells, B-cell-depleted T cells, or PBMCs.

As handled by the study authors: Estimated nucleated cell counts came from reference gene primer amplification. Profiled with immunoSEQ multiplex PCR; TCRdb holds only in-frame clones, not every one. V, J and clone size reflect that table, while D and trimming were determined from the DNA. There are 150,000 to 200,000 clones in the sample; roughly 89% occur only once, and 2% to 2.5% lies in the top ten. The V and J ends lost 4 bases and 1 base, in that order; junction bases with no gene match: 0. CDR3 length: 13 residues. Germline V lookup: CDR1 LNHDA, CDR2 SQIVND (reference sequence). Adults between about 18 and 89 years of age took part from under 25 US areas. Participants had their cohort set by participant-reported clinical history.

The material sequenced was PBMCs or T cells enriched from blood (not recorded which). The chain uses TRBV19 and TRBJ1-1, with TRBD1 matching over 7 bases. The TCR originated in a woman in her thirties or forties with acute COVID-19. The CDR3 here is CASSNRGNTEAFF. CDR3 in DNA: TGTGCCAGTAGTAACAGGGGGAACACTGAAGCTTTCTTT.